The 23 T cell receptor beta chains presented below share a single source sample, sequenced in a study of PD-1 blockade in classical Hodgkin lymphoma. The table came from immunoSEQ multiplex PCR; TCRdb's copy has only in-frame clones and leaves some out. The sample carries 57,000 or so clones, around 88% recorded once. No patient escaped relapse after autologous stem cell transplantation, and brentuximab vedotin exposure varied. The input for sequencing was peripheral blood mononuclear cells (PBMCs), taken at baseline. The receptors were sampled from a human donor with classical Hodgkin lymphoma.

The chain recombines TRBV7-9 with TRBJ2-7, with TRBD2 identical over 8 bases. The germline V gene encodes CDR1 SEHNR and CDR2 FQNEAQ (reference sequence). The junction had 4 bases not matched to a gene; V was cut back by 1 base and J by 2 bases. This CDR3 is built from 15 residues. The CDR3 DNA follows: TGTGCCAGCAGCTTAGGACCGGGGGGGACCTACGAGCAGTACTTC. It translates to CASSLGPGGTYEQYF.

The rearrangement uses TRBV6-6 and TRBJ2-7; D not certain. The ends were cut back, 6 bases at V and 4 bases at J, with 10 bases in the middle. Per the germline V gene, CDR1 is MNHNY and CDR2 is SVGAGI (reference sequence). The CDR3 has 12 residues. The CDR3 nucleotides read TGTGCCAGCAGCTTGGACGGGTACGAGCAGTACTTC. Its translation is CASSLDGYEQYF.

This chain joins TRBV4-2 and TRBJ1-5; D perhaps matches TRBD1 (6 bases). Deletions cut 4 bases from V and 0 bases from J, with 10 bases between. Germline V lookup: CDR1 LGHNA, CDR2 YNFKEQ. The CDR3 extends over 15 amino acids. The CDR3 reads CASSLGHVSNQPQHF. The CDR3 nucleotides are TGTGCCAGCAGCCTGGGACACGTTAGCAATCAGCCCCAGCATTTT.

The chain carries TRBV7-3 and TRBJ2-3; D perhaps matches TRBD1 (6 bases). The V end was cut by 3 bases, the J end by 4 bases, with 11 bases between. Per germline, CDR1 SGHTA and CDR2 FQGTGA. The CDR3 covers 14 residues. The CDR3 region has the DNA TGTGCCAGCAGCTTTGCCAGGGGTTCAGATACGCAGTATTTT. Translating gives CASSFARGSDTQYF. The whole variable domain, filled in from reference TRBV7-3 and TRBJ2-3, reads GAGVSQTPSNKVTEKGKYVELRCDPISGHTALYWYRQSLGQGPEFLIYFQGTGAADDSGLPNDRFFAVRPEGSVSTLKIQRTERGDSAVYLCASSFARGSDTQYFGPGTRLTVL.

J is TRBJ1-5 and V is TRBV15, with D maybe TRBD1 (5 bases). The CDR3 runs 14 residues. V was clipped by 0 bases and J by 8 bases, with 11 bases between them. The germline CDR1 and CDR2 sequences are LNHNV and YYDKDF (reference sequence). CDR3 DNA sequence: TGTGCCACCAGCAGAGATCAAAGGGGAGAGCCCCAGCATTTT. Translated, it gives CATSRDQRGEPQHF.

This clone was seen once. CDR3 sequence: CASSHQRTGGFTDTQYF. In DNA, the CDR3 is TGTGCCAGCAGCCACCAACGGACAGGCGGGTTCACAGATACGCAGTATTTT. The rearrangement uses TRBV11-2 and TRBJ2-3; TRBD1 aligns across 7 bases. This CDR3 is built from 17 residues. Looked up from germline, CDR1 is SGHAT and CDR2 is FQNNGV. V shed 5 bases and J 2 bases; nucleotides not matched to a gene: 13.

This clone is a singleton in its sample. This chain connects TRBV30 to TRBJ1-6, with TRBD1 identical over 7 bases. CDR1 GTSNPN and CDR2 SVGIG come from the germline V gene (reference sequence). The CDR3 is 16 amino acids. J was trimmed by 4 bases and V by 5 bases; bases with no gene match: 11. This chain's CDR3 is CAWSRAPGGYNSPLHF. CDR3 nucleotide sequence: TGTGCCTGGTCGAGAGCCCCAGGGGGGTATAATTCACCCCTCCACTTT.

This clone has more than one count but fewer than ten. The V call is TRBV9, the J call TRBJ1-1; no definite D call. Trimming shortened V by 3 bases and J by 5 bases, and 11 bases separated the two germline ends. Germline-derived CDR1 and CDR2 are SGDLS and YYNGEE. This CDR3 is 13 amino acids long. CDR3 loop: CASSATTGTEAFF. CDR3 in DNA: TGTGCCAGCAGCGCTACTACCGGTACTGAAGCTTTCTTT.

The V gene is TRBV7-2, the J gene TRBJ2-7; a possible D gene is TRBD2 (6 bases). The ends were cut back, 5 bases at V and 1 base at J, with 12 bases in the middle. In germline, CDR1 is SGHTA, CDR2 FQGNSA. The CDR3 is made up of 14 amino acids. CDR3 region: CASSPWTISYEQYF. The CDR3 DNA reads TGTGCCAGCAGCCCTTGGACTATTTCCTACGAGCAGTACTTC.

This clone was counted a few times. This chain joins TRBV6-6 and TRBJ1-4; 7 positions agree with TRBD1. Germline V CDR1 and CDR2: MNHNY, SVGAGI (reference sequence). Trimming took 7 bases from V and 10 from J; bases not matched to a gene: 3. CDR3 length: 11 residues. CDR3 region: CASKQGLKLFF. DNA of the CDR3: TGTGCCAGCAAACAGGGGTTAAAACTGTTTTTT.

The chain links TRBV7-9 to TRBJ1-1; 7 bases map to TRBD1. The CDR3 loop spans 18 amino acids. The V and J ends lost 5 bases and 0 bases, in that order; junction bases with no gene match: 15. CDR1 is SEHNR, CDR2 FQNEAQ, per germline (reference sequence). The CDR3 DNA reads as TGTGCCAGCAGCCCAGGTCCTCCTGGACAGGCCCTGAACACTGAAGCTTTCTTT. This encodes CASSPGPPGQALNTEAFF.

This clone was found a few times. The rearrangement uses TRBV6-4 and TRBJ2-3, with 8 bases matching TRBD2. This CDR3 has 15 residues. With V trimmed by 0 bases and J by 4 bases, 3 bases remained unmatched. Germline assignment: CDR1 MRHNA and CDR2 SNTAGT. CDR3 coding DNA: TGTGCCAGCAGTGACTCAGTCGGGGGGGCAGATACGCAGTATTTT. Its protein product is CASSDSVGGADTQYF.

The rearrangement joins TRBV27 to TRBJ1-6, with TRBD1 identical over 7 bases. V gave up 2 bases and J gave up 9 bases; unmatched junction bases: 13. This CDR3 has 17 amino acids. Germline values: CDR1 MNHEY, CDR2 SMNVEV (reference sequence). Here the CDR3 reads CASSLLKTGILGSPLHF. The CDR3 bases are TGTGCCAGCAGTTTACTAAAGACAGGGATTCTGGGTTCACCCCTCCACTTT.

J is TRBJ2-3 and V is TRBV15; 10 bases are a match to TRBD1. The CDR3 totals 17 residues. Germline trimming cut 4 bases from V and 3 bases from J; bases unmatched to any gene: 10. Germline CDR1 is LNHNV and CDR2 is YYDKDF (reference sequence). CDR3 in DNA: TGTGCCACCAGCAAGAGGACCGGGACAGGGGCGACAGATACGCAGTATTTT. Amino acids: CATSKRTGTGATDTQYF. The whole variable domain, filled in from reference TRBV15 and TRBJ2-3, reads DAMVIQNPRYQVTQFGKPVTLSCSQTLNHNVMYWYQQKSSQAPKLLFHYYDKDFNNEADTPDNFQSRRPNTSFCFLDIRSPGLGDTAMYLCATSKRTGTGATDTQYFGPGTRLTVL.

V is TRBV13 and J is TRBJ1-2; no definite D call. Germline V gene data show CDR1 as PRHDT and CDR2 as FYEKMQ (reference sequence). This CDR3 comprises 14 residues. V shed 0 bases and J shed 4 bases, with 9 bases lying between them. CDR3 DNA: TGTGCCAGCAGCTTAGGCCTCGGACGCTATGGCTACACCTTC. It translates to CASSLGLGRYGYTF.

The rearrangement joins TRBV7-9 to TRBJ1-1; D not resolved. The V end lost 3 bases, the J end lost 4 bases, and 12 bases lay between the germline ends. Per the germline V gene, CDR1 is SEHNR and CDR2 is FQNEAQ (reference sequence). The CDR3 has 14 amino acids. This chain's CDR3 is CASSFSDWGTEAFF. In DNA, the CDR3 is TGTGCCAGCAGCTTCTCCGATTGGGGCACTGAAGCTTTCTTT.

The V call is TRBV19, the J call TRBJ2-2; a weak D match, TRBD2 (5 bases). In germline, CDR1 is LNHDA, CDR2 SQIVND (reference sequence). The CDR3 spans 13 residues. Trimming removed 4 bases at V and 6 bases at J, with 9 bases between. This chain's CDR3 is CASSTGSPGELFF. CDR3 in DNA: TGTGCCAGTAGTACGGGAAGTCCCGGGGAGCTGTTTTTT.

This clone was observed a single time. This chain links TRBV19 with TRBJ2-2; 9 bases agree with TRBD1. V lost 3 bases to trimming and J lost 7 bases; unmatched junction nucleotides: 9. Germline V gene sequence: CDR1 LNHDA, CDR2 SQIVND (reference sequence). This CDR3 has 16 residues. CDR3 DNA sequence: TGTGCCAGTAGTATCGCCGGGACAGGGAATGGCGGGGAGCTGTTTTTT. Translation: CASSIAGTGNGGELFF.

V usage is TRBV28 and J usage is TRBJ2-4; tentatively, D is TRBD2 (5 bases). Germline-derived CDR1 and CDR2 are MDHEN and SYDVKM. This CDR3 is built from 17 residues. Between the trimmed V and J ends, which lost 5 bases and 1 base, there was a span of 18 bases. Written as DNA, the CDR3 is TGTGCCAGCAGTCCTAAAGTCGACGGGGAGGCCAAAAACATTCAGTACTTC. This sequence encodes CASSPKVDGEAKNIQYF.

J is TRBJ1-3 and V is TRBV6-6, with D unclear. The CDR3 has 14 amino acids. The germline V and J ends were trimmed by 6 bases and 0 bases, with 9 bases remaining between them. Germline V CDR1 and CDR2: MNHNY, SVGAGI (reference sequence). The CDR3: CASSQRASGNTIYF. CDR3 in DNA: TGTGCCAGCAGCCAGAGGGCCTCTGGAAACACCATATATTTT.

A word on this clone: One end of the junction is discordant with germline, which a read error may explain. This chain joins TRBV15 and TRBJ1-2; D unresolved. Germline CDR1 and CDR2: LNHNV and YYDKDF (reference sequence). The CDR3 is 12 amino acids. The CDR3 here is CATSRGARSQIF. The CDR3 DNA follows: TGTGCCACCAGCAGAGGGGCTAGGAGTCAGATCTTC.

The chain has TRBV19 and TRBJ2-7, with TRBD1 identical over 9 bases. The J segment lost 4 bases and the V segment lost 5 bases, leaving 9 bases of the junction unmatched. CDR1 and CDR2 (germline): LNHDA, SQIVND (reference sequence). CDR3 size: 15 residues. The CDR3, as DNA: TGTGCCAGTAGTCCAGCCGGGACAGGGATGTACGAGCAGTACTTC. Translating gives CASSPAGTGMYEQYF.

The chain links TRBV25-1 to TRBJ2-2; TRBD1 aligns across 7 bases. Trimming took 0 bases from V and 10 from J; bases not matched to a gene: 11. This CDR3 spans 16 amino acids. The germline V gene has CDR1 MGHDK and CDR2 SYGVNS. CDR3 in DNA: TGTGCCAGCAGTGAATACGGCAGGGGGTGGAGTAAGGAGCTGTTTTTT. Translated, it gives CASSEYGRGWSKELFF.